This T cell receptor (beta chain) was captured by sequencing in a study of cytomegalovirus exposure and HLA in healthy donors (TCRdb year 2017). Regarding the study in general: An earlier analysis of approximately 590 of the donors reported more than 250 Gb of sequence data and 117 million unique TCR beta sequences from about 180 million T cells. Donor age, sex, ethnicity and CMV serostatus were compiled together with the repertoire data. All discovery cohort repertoires had been generated using a single sequencing platform. Rather than using new phenotypic data, the later analysis identified candidate immune exposures from TCR beta sequences and from how often those sequences occurred across donors. Of the 300 to 500 genotyped donors, 70% to 90% were placed in the genetic ancestry cluster associated with self-reported Caucasian donors. To predict cytomegalovirus infection status, the study combined high-throughput TCR immunosequencing, statistical association of individual TCRs with disease status, and machine learning. Roughly 300 gigabases of sequencing data and approximately 92 million unique TCR sequences made up an early release that covered several hundred HLA-typed donors. Besides the first cohort of approximately 710 subjects, a separate validation cohort made up of about 120 different subjects was used. About five DR-DQ haplotypes were treated as single units for association and clustering because of strong linkage in the cohort. Typing coverage differed by locus: A, B, C, DRB1 and DQB1 were typed in roughly 629-630 donors, DQA1 in approximately 520, DPA1 in 600 to 610, and DPB1 in 472. The T cell repertoires of 670 or so subjects were profiled by immunosequencing and related to cytomegalovirus serostatus. Across approximately 400 genotyped donors of the cohort, an average of about 240,000 unique TCR beta nucleotide sequences per donor were sequenced, and roughly a sixth of those sequences were non-productive. HLA typing covered class I and class II loci at four-digit resolution. A later analysis re-examined previously published TCR beta repertoires from 610 or so donors and added high-resolution HLA genotyping to investigate patterns of TCR occurrence. A later genetic analysis took genome-wide SNP genotypes for about three fifths of the 666 donors and used that subset as a discovery cohort. The study aimed to test whether cataloging public T cell receptors could reveal signatures of past pathogen exposure. An earlier analysis of approximately 580 of the donors used high-throughput TCR beta sequencing to judge whether each TCR beta V gene segment behaved as functional or pseudogenic.

The protocol used for the library was the immunoSEQ multiplex PCR assay. A mixture of 60 forward primers for TCR Vbeta segments and 13 reverse primers for TCR Jbeta segments was used in the multiplex PCR. The CDR3 region of rearranged TCR beta genes was amplified from genomic DNA by a multiplex PCR assay. The amplified TCR beta libraries were sequenced on the Illumina HiSeq System as 87-base-pair reads. In the original analysis: Across the 600 to 700 repertoires, a later analysis counted some 81 million unique TCR beta chains, 8.5 million to 12 million of which were shared by at least two donors. Raw reads were error-corrected and collapsed into unique sequences with a nearest-neighbor algorithm that merged closely related sequences to remove PCR and sequencing errors. CDR3 sequences were aligned to IMGT reference sequences to assign V, D and J gene segments. For a sequence to be retained, a match of at least six nucleotides to both a V gene segment and a J gene segment was required. A rearrangement was called productive if the CDR3 had no stop codons and remained in frame with V and J, and every other rearrangement was called non-productive. Following IMGT convention, CDR3 was defined as the stretch from the second conserved V-encoded cysteine up to the conserved J-encoded phenylalanine. The earlier analysis of some 580 of the donors excluded any sequence lacking an unambiguous match to a single V gene segment. An earlier analysis of a few hundred of the donors called V segments functional above 56.7% productive rearrangements and segregating when the between-donor standard deviation exceeded 5%. A statistical classification framework was developed to diagnose cytomegalovirus status using the catalog of TCR beta chain sequences. In a later analysis, TCR nucleotide sequences were compared against IMGT/GENE-DB human TR gene sequences so that V and J genes could be assigned. In a later analysis, CDR3 sequences and most-parsimonious VDJ recombination scenarios were assigned using the TCRdist pipeline. In a later analysis, every TCR beta chain was defined by the combination of its CDR3 amino acid sequence and its V-gene family, and reads without a unique V-gene family were dropped. To address suspected cross-contamination and a sequencing artifact, a later analysis removed approximately 590 highly shared, low-generation-probability nucleotide sequences. For each public chain, a later analysis derived a clonal expansion index from normalized ranks of inferred template counts within each repertoire. Generation probabilities in a later analysis came from a VDJ recombination model fitted to out-of-frame rearrangements, and those results were checked against IGoR. Hypergeometric tests were used in a later analysis to score TCR-TCR, TCR-HLA and TCR-CMV co-occurrence, with a repertoire-size bias correction applied to the TCR pairs. A later analysis estimated false discovery rates by permuting HLA or CMV assignments 20 times. In a later analysis, co-occurring TCRs were grouped with DBSCAN, and TCRdist sequence similarity was added when clustering was performed within HLA-allele-positive subsets. Co-occurrence clustering excluded repertoires with fewer than 30,000 or more than 120,000 public chains, plus five with anomalous nucleotide sharing. TCRdb limited this immuneACCESS table to in-frame rearrangements with V and J called. A share of clones is missing; checked studies link under half to unresolved V genes, and the rest is unexplained. Clonal size and the V and J genes are those of that table, whereas D and trimming came from the DNA. Present in this sample are some 220,000 clones, 77% of which were seen just once. 2.7% of the sample goes to the ten largest clones.

The cohort consisted of fewer than 700 healthy bone marrow donors. At the time of sampling, every cohort member was nominally healthy, though immune exposures that went unrecorded were likely present. The donor was CMV seropositive and belonged to the group of 270 or so seropositive cohort members. Every donor gave a peripheral blood sample, and the peripheral blood mononuclear cells from that sample were used for TCR beta sequencing. The Qiagen DNeasy Blood Extraction Kit was used to extract genomic DNA from the blood cell samples. A note on this clone: Its antigen remains unidentified. Base-call qualities are not available, and no considerably larger clone is one nucleotide away.

Based on the germline V gene, the CDR1 and CDR2 sequences are MNHNS and SASEGT. The CDR3 numbers 14 residues from cysteine through phenylalanine. The DNA shown is the 42-base CDR3, in frame from base 1. Trimming takes 5 bases off V and 10 bases off J; junction bases not matched to a gene: 6. Overall results and qualifications from the work: V-gene and J-gene trimming of TCR beta chains was associated with a missense DCLRE1C variant in a later genetic analysis, and the association was replicated in an independent cohort. CMV serostatus was the only immune exposure information available for the cohort. In a later analysis, several top co-occurrence clusters were reported to appear linked to parvovirus B19, influenza, CMV and Epstein-Barr virus. Because HLA typing was unavailable for some donors at each locus, only the typed subset was used in association tests. Linkage disequilibrium might explain the correlated functional status among segregating V segments, but an unknown experimental factor could not be excluded. Most CMV-associated TCR beta chains appeared to be HLA-restricted in a later analysis, and the HLA associations seemed to be driven largely by CMV exposure. In this cohort, only TCR beta chains were sequenced, and detectable features were limited by the absence of alpha or paired-chain data. A later analysis associated approximately 17,000 TCR beta sequences with specific HLA alleles at a false discovery rate of 0.05. A total of about 180 TCR beta chains were listed by the study as associated with cytomegalovirus. Cytomegalovirus status was reported to be diagnosed by the classifier with high specificity and sensitivity in both the original and validation cohorts. Some IMGT-functional V segments, including TRBV6-2 and TRBV6-3, could not be told apart with the 87-base-pair reads, so those segments were excluded. A further reported finding was that TCR beta sequences accurately predicted the HLA-A and HLA-B alleles for most subjects in the first cohort. Most TCR sequences were seen in very few donors, while some public TCRs were found in many individuals. Compared with equally common non-associated chains, HLA-associated TCR beta chains in a later analysis were more clonally expanded and had lower generation probabilities. In an earlier analysis of around 600 of the donors, most TCR beta V segments were observed in productive rearrangements about 87% or about 30% of the time, broadly matching IMGT annotations. A later genetic analysis reported fewer N-insertions in productive TCRs among donors in an Asian-associated ancestry cluster than the approximately 700-donor mean. The presence/absence analyses assumed that sequencing depth was roughly uniform across donors, and that assumption may not be true. In vitro tests confirmed that three of the cytomegalovirus-associated TCR beta chains recognize cytomegalovirus antigens. Assigning TCR associations to individual alleles was difficult when HLA alleles, especially DR and DQ, strongly co-occurred. Because counts were too low, 15 to 20 rarely observed V segments, including chromosome 9 orphons, were excluded from the earlier analysis of some 590 of the donors. The authors suggested that the approach could potentially be generalized to other disease states and immunological phenotypes. A later analysis found that TCR association rates varied across HLA loci, with DRB1 alleles showing the most associated TCRs and HLA-C alleles the fewest. The sequencing pipeline was judged likely to have produced a cluster of highly shared sequence variants as a technical artifact.

This sequence originates from a woman aged 60-75 years in good health and CMV-seropositive. The material sequenced was PBMCs. The chain is assembled from TRBV6-1 and TRBJ1-4; TRBD1 agrees with 11 junctional bases. The DNA sequence is given as TGTGCCAGCAGTACGGGACAGGGGGTGGGAAAACTGTTTTTT. The translation is CASSTGQGVGKLFF.